This TCR beta chain derives from a study of prognosis after radiotherapy for stage I lung cancer. Researchers used two-round multiplex PCR to amplify TCR beta CDR3 starting from genomic DNA. First-round PCR, the initial amplification, used primers specific to each TRBV and TRBJ gene. TCRdb independently ran MiXCR on the multiplex PCR reads; one entry per CDR3 protein. In the table there are some 34,000 distinct CDR3 sequences, approximately 29% of which are singletons. Germline lookup yields CDR1 DFQATT and CDR2 SNEGSKA (reference sequence). Germline trimming cut 6 bases from V and 8 bases from J; bases unmatched to any gene: 11. The CDR3 extends over 14 amino acids.

This sequence originates from a donor over 45 with non-small cell lung cancer. Source: PBMCs, taken before or after stereotactic body radiation therapy (not recorded which). The rearrangement joins TRBV20-1 to TRBJ2-1; 9 bases are shared with TRBD1. The CDR3 coding sequence is TGCAGTGCGATACCGGGACAGGGTGGGGATGAGCAGTTCTTC. Its protein product is CSAIPGQGGDEQFF.